Sequencing of this T cell receptor (beta chain) was carried out in a study of T cell responses to AZD1222 COVID-19 vaccine. This CDR3 region has 13 residues. Trimming shortened V by 5 bases and J by 6 bases, and 14 bases separated the two germline ends. Germline loops: CDR1 LGHDT, CDR2 YNNKEL (reference sequence). TCRdb's table, derived via immunoSEQ multiplex PCR, lists solely in-frame clones and lacks some. The sample lists 100,000 to 140,000 clones, about 90% occurring once. This TCR came from an adult in good health. Sequencing used peripheral blood, obtained on day 0 of AZD1222 vaccination. The V and J genes are TRBV3-1 (or the pseudogene TRBV3-2) and TRBJ2-7; D is uncertain. CDR3 bases: TGTGCCAGCAGCAGTAAGTTGCTCGGCGAGCAGTACTTC. Translating gives CASSSKLLGEQYF.